Following are 26 T cell receptor beta chains from one sample sequenced in a study of T cell responses to AZD1222 COVID-19 vaccine. This table comes from immunoSEQ multiplex PCR, and its TCRdb copy is limited to in-frame clones, with some not included. The profile shows 90,000 to 100,000 clones, about 88% of them singletons. Sequencing was performed on peripheral blood, taken 28 days after the second AZD1222 dose. The origin of the receptors is an adult who received the AZD1222 COVID-19 vaccine.

The chain couples TRBV29-1 to TRBJ2-7; D gene ambiguous. Trimming took off 5 bases at V and 5 bases at J, with 13 bases between the two ends. Germline V gene sequence: CDR1 SQVTM, CDR2 ANQGSEA. There are 12 residues in the CDR3. DNA of the CDR3: TGCAGCGTTTCTAACGGGCCCAACGAGCAGTACTTC. Protein: CSVSNGPNEQYF.

The chain employs TRBV4-1 and TRBJ2-7, with 8 bases aligning to TRBD1. V gave up 3 bases and J gave up 2 bases; unmatched junction bases: 3. CDR3 length equals 14 residues. Germline V gene data show CDR1 as MGHRA and CDR2 as YSYEKL. The CDR3: CASSQDREPYEQYF. The CDR3 DNA reads TGCGCCAGCAGCCAGGACAGGGAACCCTACGAGCAGTACTTC.

V gene TRBV5-1 combines with J gene TRBJ1-1; perhaps TRBD1 as D (5 bases). Trimming took off 2 bases at V and 3 bases at J, with 11 bases between the two ends. Germline CDR1 and CDR2: SGHRS and YFSETQ. The CDR3 is 14 residues long. In DNA, the CDR3 is TGCGCCAGCAGCTTTCAGGGAAGGGACACTGAAGCTTTCTTT. Residues: CASSFQGRDTEAFF.

This clone has just a few counts. V and J are TRBV7-2 and TRBJ1-1; no firm D call. CDR3 size: 15 residues. Germline V gene data show CDR1 as SGHTA and CDR2 as FQGNSA. Trimming shortened V by 5 bases and J by 1 base, and 14 bases separated the two germline ends. CDR3 sequence (DNA): TGTGCCAGCAGCCCAAAAGGACGTAAGAACACTGAAGCTTTCTTT. It specifies CASSPKGRKNTEAFF.

The rearrangement links TRBV20-1 to TRBJ2-1; D is undetermined. Deletions cut 3 bases from V and 4 bases from J, with 16 bases between. This CDR3 spans 15 amino acids. Germline V gene data show CDR1 as DFQATT and CDR2 as SNEGSKA (reference sequence). DNA of the CDR3: TGCAGTGCTAGTCTTAGGGTCAAATATTACAATGAGCAGTTCTTC. Translating it yields CSASLRVKYYNEQFF.

This clone appeared a single time. The chain couples TRBV19 to TRBJ1-5; a weak D match, TRBD1 (5 bases). The germline V gene has CDR1 LNHDA and CDR2 SQIVND (reference sequence). The V gene lost 5 bases and the J gene lost 0 bases, with 11 bases spanning the gap. The CDR3 contains 15 residues. CDR3 coding DNA: TGTGCCAGTAGTGGGGGGACGGCTAGCAATCAGCCCCAGCATTTT. It specifies CASSGGTASNQPQHF.

The chain carries TRBV12-3 or TRBV12-4 and TRBJ2-3; maybe TRBD2 (6 bases). V was pared by 1 base and J by 5 bases, with 7 bases between. The CDR3 contains 13 residues. The CDR3 sequence is CASSLGEVDTQYF. CDR3 bases: TGTGCCAGCAGTTTAGGGGAGGTAGATACGCAGTATTTT.

The chain has TRBV7-2 and TRBJ2-5; 7 bases match TRBD1. Germline assignment: CDR1 SGHTA and CDR2 FQGNSA. The CDR3 extends over 14 amino acids. Unmatched junction bases numbered 3, after V lost 4 bases and J lost 1 base. This CDR3 reads CASSSGQPQETQYF. Written as DNA, the CDR3 is TGTGCCAGCAGCTCGGGACAGCCCCAAGAGACCCAGTACTTC.

V usage is TRBV30 and J usage is TRBJ2-2; D not resolved. V gave up 2 bases and J gave up 6 bases, with 7 bases separating them. Germline assignment: CDR1 GTSNPN and CDR2 SVGIG (reference sequence). CDR3 length: 12 residues. CDR3 DNA sequence: TGTGCCTGGAGTATCCCTCCCGGGGAGCTGTTTTTT. This gives the protein CAWSIPPGELFF.

The rearrangement joins TRBV27 to TRBJ1-2; D remains ambiguous. The CDR3 has 13 residues. Germline V gene lookup returns CDR1 MNHEY and CDR2 SMNVEV (reference sequence). The V end was cut by 2 bases, the J end by 7 bases, with 11 bases between. The CDR3 DNA sequence: TGTGCCAGCAGTTTAAAGGAAGTCGGTGGCTACACCTTC. Translation: CASSLKEVGGYTF.

The chain combines TRBV29-1 with TRBJ1-2, with 7 bases lining up with TRBD1. The CDR3 length is 18 residues. With V trimmed by 3 bases and J by 1 base, 17 bases remained unmatched. Germline CDR1 SQVTM, CDR2 ANQGSEA. Written as DNA, the CDR3 is TGCAGCGTTGAGAATGATCGACGGCCACGGGACAGTAACTATGGCTACACCTTC. This encodes CSVENDRRPRDSNYGYTF.

The J gene is TRBJ1-2, the V gene TRBV29-1, with D tentatively TRBD1 (6 bases). Germline V gives CDR1 SQVTM, CDR2 ANQGSEA. Trimming removed 3 bases at V and 4 bases at J, with 21 bases between. The CDR3 is 16 residues long. The CDR3 spells CSVEGIQGRGSYGYTF. The CDR3 coding sequence is TGCAGCGTTGAGGGTATCCAGGGGCGAGGGTCCTATGGCTACACCTTC.

V usage is TRBV6-5 and J usage is TRBJ1-5; D remains ambiguous. The CDR3 has 12 residues. Germline values: CDR1 MNHEY, CDR2 SVGAGI. Trimming took off 1 base at V and 7 bases at J, with 5 bases between the two ends. The CDR3 loop reads CASSYLGQPQHF. DNA of the CDR3: TGTGCCAGCAGTTACTTGGGGCAGCCCCAGCATTTT.

V usage is TRBV11-2 and J usage is TRBJ2-3; 8 positions agree with TRBD2. The CDR3 has 15 amino acids. The germline V gene encodes CDR1 SGHAT and CDR2 FQNNGV. Germline trimming cut 1 base from V and 4 bases from J; bases unmatched to any gene: 4. CDR3 in DNA: TGTGCCAGCAGCTTAGGACCAGCGGGGGCAGATACGCAGTATTTT. It translates to CASSLGPAGADTQYF.

This rearrangement joins TRBV7-9 to TRBJ2-2; D not certain. Germline V gives CDR1 SEHNR, CDR2 FQNEAQ (reference sequence). The CDR3 extends over 12 amino acids. With 1 base removed from V and 5 bases from J, the gap between germline ends came to 2 bases. The CDR3 loop is CASSLGTGELFF. The CDR3 DNA reads as TGTGCCAGCAGCTTAGGGACCGGGGAGCTGTTTTTT.

The V and J genes are TRBV12-3 or TRBV12-4 and TRBJ1-2; a weak D match, TRBD1 (6 bases). The CDR3 contains 12 residues. V was cut by 5 bases and J by 8 bases, with 12 bases left in between. Here the CDR3 reads CASSTYREGYTF. The CDR3 coding sequence is TGTGCCAGCAGTACCTACAGGGAGGGCTACACCTTC.

The chain joins TRBV5-4 to TRBJ2-7; 10 bases line up with TRBD2. V shed 0 bases and J 3 bases; nucleotides not matched to a gene: 3. This CDR3 region has 15 residues. Germline V lookup: CDR1 SGHNT, CDR2 YYREEE (reference sequence). As DNA, the CDR3 is TGTGCCAGCAGCTTGGCCGCTAGCGGGAGCTACGAGCAGTACTTC. As protein: CASSLAASGSYEQYF.

This chain uses TRBV5-1 with TRBJ2-2; D is possibly TRBD1 (5 bases). This CDR3 has 14 amino acids. Looked up from germline, CDR1 is SGHRS and CDR2 is YFSETQ. Trimming shortened V by 5 bases and J by 5 bases, and 13 bases separated the two germline ends. In DNA form, the CDR3 reads TGCGCCAGCAGTTCCGGACATCCAACCGGGGAGCTGTTTTTT. Its translation is CASSSGHPTGELFF.

The J gene is TRBJ1-3, the V gene TRBV29-1; D uncertain. The CDR3 consists of 13 residues. CDR1 and CDR2 (germline): SQVTM, ANQGSEA. Deletions cut 4 bases from V and 0 bases from J, with 7 bases between. CDR3 amino acids: CSVAVSSGNTIYF. CDR3 in DNA: TGCAGCGTTGCTGTTTCCTCTGGAAACACCATATATTTT.

This chain connects TRBV5-1 to TRBJ2-3; 8 bases map to TRBD1. This CDR3 has 15 residues. Trimming took 6 bases from V and 4 from J; bases not matched to a gene: 10. CDR1 and CDR2 (germline): SGHRS, YFSETQ. CDR3 amino acids: CASTPRGTGPDTQYF. CDR3 sequence (DNA): TGCGCCAGCACACCACGCGGGACAGGCCCAGATACGCAGTATTTT. The complete variable domain, with remaining parts taken from reference TRBV5-1 and TRBJ2-3, reads KAGVTQTPRYLIKTRGQQVTLSCSPISGHRSVSWYQQTPGQGLQFLFEYFSETQRNKGNFPGRFSGRQFSNSRSEMNVSTLELGDSALYLCASTPRGTGPDTQYFGPGTRLTVL.

CDR3 protein: CASSQDRVEPAFF. Written as DNA, the CDR3 is TGCGCCAGCAGCCAAGATCGGGTAGAACCAGCTTTCTTT. V and J are TRBV4-1 and TRBJ1-1; no clear D gene. The CDR3 totals 13 residues. From germline, CDR1 is MGHRA and CDR2 YSYEKL. Trimming cost V 0 bases and J 10 bases, with 12 bases left between them.

This clone appeared a few times. The rearrangement uses TRBV29-1 and TRBJ2-2; possible D gene TRBD1, 5 bases. CDR3 length: 15 residues. V was pared by 0 bases and J by 4 bases, with 12 bases between. The V gene's germline CDR1 is SQVTM and CDR2 ANQGSEA. CDR3 coding DNA: TGCAGCGTTGAAGATCTCAGGGTGAGCACCGGGGAGCTGTTTTTT. Translation: CSVEDLRVSTGELFF.

The chain has TRBV7-2 and TRBJ2-3; D ambiguous. Trimming removed 0 bases at V and 0 bases at J, with 7 bases between. The CDR3 has 15 residues. Germline CDR1 reads SGHTA; CDR2 reads FQGNSA. The CDR3 here is CASSLALASTDTQYF. CDR3 nucleotides: TGTGCCAGCAGCTTAGCCCTGGCTAGCACAGATACGCAGTATTTT.

This sequence joins TRBV28 and TRBJ1-1; maybe TRBD1 (5 bases). CDR1 and CDR2 (germline): MDHEN, SYDVKM. V shed 4 bases and J shed 4 bases, with 22 bases lying between them. The CDR3 extends over 17 amino acids. CDR3 coding DNA: TGTGCCAGCAGTTCTGGGGCGGCTGGACAACGGCTCACTGAAGCTTTCTTT. It is translated as CASSSGAAGQRLTEAFF.

This clone was seen a single time. This sequence joins TRBV5-5 and TRBJ1-2, with 8 bases aligning to TRBD1. CDR1 and CDR2 from the germline V gene are SGHKS and YYEKEE (reference sequence). The CDR3 spans 13 residues. V was clipped by 6 bases and J by 7 bases; unmatched bases: 8. CDR3 nucleotides: TGTGCCAGCACCCCGACAGGGGCCGGTGGCTACACCTTC. Protein sequence: CASTPTGAGGYTF.

This chain links TRBV5-4 with TRBJ1-1; no definite D call. V gave up 4 bases and J gave up 1 base, with 14 bases separating them. The length of the CDR3 is 15 residues. Germline V gene sequence: CDR1 SGHNT, CDR2 YYREEE (reference sequence). Here the CDR3 DNA reads TGTGCCAGCAGCGAACCAGGACGGCCGAACACTGAAGCTTTCTTT. This translates into CASSEPGRPNTEAFF. Combining the CDR3 with reference TRBV5-4 and TRBJ1-1 gives the whole variable domain ETGVTQSPTHLIKTRGQQVTLRCSSQSGHNTVSWYQQALGQGPQFIFQYYREEENGRGNFPPRFSGLQFPNYSSELNVNALELDDSALYLCASSEPGRPNTEAFFGQGTRLTVV.